This T cell receptor beta chain was identified during a study of blood T cell repertoires in COVID-19. CDR3 length equals 16 residues. In germline, CDR1 is ENHRY, CDR2 SYGVKD. J was trimmed by 5 bases and V by 2 bases; bases with no gene match: 0. How the authors handled the data: By means of reference gene primer amplification, nucleated cell counts were estimated. Some clones are missing from TCRdb's copy, which holds only in-frame ones; the method was immunoSEQ multiplex PCR. D and trimming were read from the DNA, whereas the V and J calls and clone size are those reported in that table. The sample holds almost 250,000 clones, more than 75% seen once.

The gene calls are TRBV10-3 and TRBJ2-1; 16 nucleotides match TRBD2. The origin of this receptor is a woman in her 50s who had recovered from COVID-19. Material: PBMCs or T cells enriched from blood (not recorded which). CDR3 amino acids: CAISEGTSGRDNEQFF. The CDR3 DNA is TGTGCCATCAGTGAGGGGACTAGCGGGAGGGACAATGAGCAGTTCTTC.